This T cell receptor beta chain was recovered during a study of blood T cell repertoires in COVID-19. Study summary: The origin of the acute and convalescent COVID-19 samples was the United States, Italy and Spain. In each case, the material was cDNA or gDNA derived from T cells, B-cell-depleted T cells, or PBMCs.

Assay: immunoSEQ multiplex PCR; the TCRdb copy retains only in-frame clones and omits some. This table holds 200,000 or so clones, around 89% found once. The participants were between roughly 18 and 100 years old and came from under 25 US areas. This CDR3 contains 15 residues. Germline CDR1 is SGHRS and CDR2 is YFSETQ. Trimming took off 7 bases at V and 5 bases at J, with 21 bases between the two ends. The material sequenced was PBMCs or T cells enriched from blood (not recorded which). This chain uses TRBV5-1 with TRBJ1-2; maybe TRBD1 (6 bases). The receptor was derived from a woman aged 30 to 39 who had recovered from COVID-19. The CDR3 loop is CASANRGGALYGYTF. The DNA for the CDR3 is TGCGCCAGCGCCAACCGCGGGGGCGCCCTATATGGCTACACCTTC. The full variable domain, rest sourced from reference TRBV5-1 and TRBJ1-2, is KAGVTQTPRYLIKTRGQQVTLSCSPISGHRSVSWYQQTPGQGLQFLFEYFSETQRNKGNFPGRFSGRQFSNSRSEMNVSTLELGDSALYLCASANRGGALYGYTFGSGTRLTVV.